Included here is one T cell receptor beta chain sequence, with context. The antigen it binds to is not known. This is a mouse receptor, so gene names and germline sequences are those of the mouse. This CDR3 is also generated by other DNA sequences in the sample. The data derive from a study of tissue T cells after allogeneic stem cell transplantation (dated by TCRdb to 2021 to 2024). In the study overall: Using research autopsies of patients with and without GVHD, plus mouse models of GVHD, the study profiled TCR beta repertoires across many tissues. On the human side, the study was prospective and observational, with no blinding or randomization. Paper-wide results and their limitations: Which tissue TCRs were alloreactive or antigen-specific was not determined in the study, and some of the clones might have been host cells that persisted. Not many T cell clones showed up in more than one patient, yet clustering based on motifs uncovered repertoire signatures that were shared across patients in a tissue-specific way. In both patients and mice, T cells from blood and spleen picked up only a limited part of the TCR repertoire that was detected in tissues. The patient cohort was small and varied clinically, and sampling depth was recognized as a limitation. Within patients, how anatomically similar tissues were was a major factor shaping TCR repertoire composition, regardless of disease or transplant status.

The sample's time point label, decoded: mouse harvest day 7 after allogeneic transplant. Mouse grafts combined 10^7 T-cell-depleted bone marrow cells with 10^6 splenic CD5+ T cells, given via tail vein injection. GVHD in mice was modeled with a major MHC-mismatch B6 (H2b) into BALB/c (H2d) model, and tissues were profiled at day 7 or 14. Mouse tissues and retro-orbital blood were harvested on day 7 or 14 post-transplant using separate sterile tools per animal; livers were flushed beforehand. Before genomic DNA isolation with the DNeasy Blood & Tissue Kit, mouse tissues were minced with razor blades in buffered saline. The library was produced with the immunoSEQ multiplex PCR assay. Adaptive Biotechnologies performed the TCRbeta CDR3 sequencing at survey depth and reported CDR3 sequences, V/J genes, productive frequency and template counts. TCR beta CDR3 regions were amplified from genomic DNA instead of RNA. In the source study's methods: Jensen-Shannon divergence was used to quantify pairwise repertoire overlap between tissues, with a value of 1 meaning complete divergence and a value of 0 meaning identical repertoires. Based on pairwise JSD values, tissues were grouped by single-linkage agglomerative hierarchical clustering, and the results were shown as dendrograms. GLIPH2 was run on all patient samples with simulation_depth 1000, kmer_min_depth 3, cdr3_length_cutoff 8, keeping groups with more than two unique CDR3s. In a standardized tissue-overlap score, Jaccard GLIPH-group overlap across patients was extrapolated to a standard repertoire size of 1000 clones. Linear mixed-effect models, with tissue included as a fixed effect and individual included as a random effect, were used to assess associations of diversity with clinical or experimental variables. Entries here come from immuneACCESS through TCRdb and include only in-frame sequences with V and J called. Some clones fail to appear in such tables; in the studies checked, an unresolved V gene covers under half of the shortfall, and the cause of the remainder is unknown. That table furnishes V, J and clone size, whereas the DNA furnished D and trimming. Within this sample are 8,500 to 10,000 clones, with about 47% of them counted one time only. The biggest ten clones account for 6% to 8.5% of the sample.

The sample comprised gut tissue. The sequence was collected from a female BALB/c mouse given C57BL/6 T cells with graft-versus-host disease after an allogeneic hematopoietic cell transplant.

Incomplete CDR3 DNA: TGTGCCAGCAGTCTGCAGAACTATGCTGAGCAGTTC. The translation is CASSLQNYAEQF. The whole CDR3 sequence reads CASSLQNYAEQFF. The receptor chain draws on TRBV26 and TRBJ2-1; the D segment cannot be called with confidence. The read ends 1 residue before the CDR3 terminus; that terminus is restored from the germline J gene. Per the germline V gene (reference sequence), KGHPV is the CDR1 and FQNQEV is the CDR2. Taken from cysteine to phenylalanine, the CDR3 has 13 residues. The 36 bases shown cover part of the CDR3, and their frame starts at base 1. V was cut back by 2 bases and J by 1 base, leaving a gap of 3 bases between them.